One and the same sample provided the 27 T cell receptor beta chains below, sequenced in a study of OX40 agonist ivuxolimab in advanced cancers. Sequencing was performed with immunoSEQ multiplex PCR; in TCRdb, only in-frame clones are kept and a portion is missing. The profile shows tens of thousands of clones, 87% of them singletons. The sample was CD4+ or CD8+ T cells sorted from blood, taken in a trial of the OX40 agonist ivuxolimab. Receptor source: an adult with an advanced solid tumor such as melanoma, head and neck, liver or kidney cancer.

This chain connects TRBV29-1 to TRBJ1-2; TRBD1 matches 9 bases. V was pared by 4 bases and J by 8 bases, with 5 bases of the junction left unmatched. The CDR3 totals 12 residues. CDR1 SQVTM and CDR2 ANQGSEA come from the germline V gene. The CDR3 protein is CSVVGQGKGYTF. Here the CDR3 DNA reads TGCAGCGTTGTGGGACAGGGTAAAGGCTACACCTTC.

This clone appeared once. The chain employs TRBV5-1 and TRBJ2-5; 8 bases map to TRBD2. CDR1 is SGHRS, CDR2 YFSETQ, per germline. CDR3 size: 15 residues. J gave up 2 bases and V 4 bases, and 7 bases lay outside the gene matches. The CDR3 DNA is TGCGCCAGCAGCCCCGGGGGGGGACTTCAAGAGACCCAGTACTTC. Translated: CASSPGGGLQETQYF.

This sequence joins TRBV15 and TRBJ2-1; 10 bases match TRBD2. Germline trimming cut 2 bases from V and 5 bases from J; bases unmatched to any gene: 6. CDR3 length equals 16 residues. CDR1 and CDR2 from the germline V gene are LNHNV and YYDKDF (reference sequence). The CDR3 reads CATSRSKGLAHNEQFF. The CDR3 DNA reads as TGTGCCACCAGCAGATCCAAGGGACTAGCGCACAATGAGCAGTTCTTC.

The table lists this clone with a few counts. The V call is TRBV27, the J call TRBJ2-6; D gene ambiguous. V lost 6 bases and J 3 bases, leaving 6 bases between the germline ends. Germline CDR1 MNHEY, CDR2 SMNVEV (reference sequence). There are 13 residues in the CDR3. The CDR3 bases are TGTGCCAGCAGATCGTTTGGGGCCAACGTCCTGACTTTC. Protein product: CASRSFGANVLTF.

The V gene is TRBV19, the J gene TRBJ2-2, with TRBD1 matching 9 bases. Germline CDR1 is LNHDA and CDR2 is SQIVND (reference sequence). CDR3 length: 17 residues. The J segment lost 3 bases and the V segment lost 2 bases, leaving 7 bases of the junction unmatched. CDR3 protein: CASSIPIRTGDTGELFF. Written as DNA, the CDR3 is TGTGCCAGTAGTATACCCATCCGGACAGGGGACACCGGGGAGCTGTTTTTT.

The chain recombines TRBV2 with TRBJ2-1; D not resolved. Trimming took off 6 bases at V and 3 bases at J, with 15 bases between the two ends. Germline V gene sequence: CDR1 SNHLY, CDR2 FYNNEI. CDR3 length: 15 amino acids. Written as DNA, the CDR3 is TGTGCCAGCAGAGAAAGGGATATCCGCTACAATGAGCAGTTCTTC. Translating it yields CASRERDIRYNEQFF.

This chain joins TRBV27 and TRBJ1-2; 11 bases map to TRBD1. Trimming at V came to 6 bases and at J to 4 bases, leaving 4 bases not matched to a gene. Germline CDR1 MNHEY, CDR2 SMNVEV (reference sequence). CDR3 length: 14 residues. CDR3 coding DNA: TGTGCCAGCAGACGGACAGGGGGCACCTATGGCTACACCTTC. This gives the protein CASRRTGGTYGYTF.

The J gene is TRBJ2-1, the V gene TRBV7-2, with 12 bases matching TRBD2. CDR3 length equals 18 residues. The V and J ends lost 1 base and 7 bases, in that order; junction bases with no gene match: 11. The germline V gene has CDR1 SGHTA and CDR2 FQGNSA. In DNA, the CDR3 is TGTGCCAGCAGCTTAGAGGTGACTAGCGGGAGTAGGAGGAATGAGCAGTTCTTC. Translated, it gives CASSLEVTSGSRRNEQFF.

This CDR3 is CASSLHRSGANVLTF. CDR3 coding DNA: TGTGCCAGCAGCTTACATCGCTCTGGGGCCAACGTCCTGACTTTC. The V call is TRBV7-8, the J call TRBJ2-6; D ambiguous. V lost 2 bases, J lost 0 bases, and 5 bases lay in between. This CDR3 contains 15 residues. CDR1 and CDR2 (germline): SGHVS, FQNEAQ. The variable domain in full, with the rest retrieved from reference TRBV7-8 and TRBJ2-6, is GAGVSQSPRYKVAKRGQDVALRCDPISGHVSLFWYQQALGQGPEFLTYFQNEAQLDKSGLPSDRFFAERPEGSVSTLKIQRTQQEDSAVYLCASSLHRSGANVLTFGAGSRLTVL.

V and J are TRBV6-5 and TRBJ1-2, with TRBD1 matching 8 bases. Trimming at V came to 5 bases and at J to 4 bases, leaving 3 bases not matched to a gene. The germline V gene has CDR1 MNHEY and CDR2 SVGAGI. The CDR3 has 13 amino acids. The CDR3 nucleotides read TGTGCCAGCAGTCCAGACAGGGGCTATGGCTACACCTTC. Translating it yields CASSPDRGYGYTF.

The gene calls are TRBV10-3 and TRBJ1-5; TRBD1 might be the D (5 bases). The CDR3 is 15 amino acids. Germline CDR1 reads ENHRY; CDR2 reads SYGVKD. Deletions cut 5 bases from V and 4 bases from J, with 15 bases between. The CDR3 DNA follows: TGTGCCATCAGTCCCGAGTCCAGGGCAAATCAGCCCCAGCATTTT. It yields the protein CAISPESRANQPQHF.

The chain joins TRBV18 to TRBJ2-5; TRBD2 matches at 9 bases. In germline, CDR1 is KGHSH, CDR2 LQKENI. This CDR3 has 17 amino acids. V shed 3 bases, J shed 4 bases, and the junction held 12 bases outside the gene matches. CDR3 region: CASSPGRVAGVAETQYF. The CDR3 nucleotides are TGTGCCAGCTCACCCGGTCGGGTAGCGGGAGTTGCAGAGACCCAGTACTTC.

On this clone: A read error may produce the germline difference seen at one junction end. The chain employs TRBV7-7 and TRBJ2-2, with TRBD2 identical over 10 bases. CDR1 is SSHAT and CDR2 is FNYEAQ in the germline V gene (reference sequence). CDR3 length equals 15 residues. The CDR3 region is CASSLTGTSAGELFF. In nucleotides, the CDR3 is TGTGCTAGCAGCTTAACCGGGACTAGCGCCGGGGAGCTGTTTTTT.

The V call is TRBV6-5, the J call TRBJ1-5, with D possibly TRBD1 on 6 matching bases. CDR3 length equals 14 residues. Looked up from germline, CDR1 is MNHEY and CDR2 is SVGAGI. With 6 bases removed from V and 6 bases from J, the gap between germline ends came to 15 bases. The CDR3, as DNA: TGTGCCAGCAGCTCACAGGGACTAGGTCAGCCCCAGCATTTT. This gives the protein CASSSQGLGQPQHF.

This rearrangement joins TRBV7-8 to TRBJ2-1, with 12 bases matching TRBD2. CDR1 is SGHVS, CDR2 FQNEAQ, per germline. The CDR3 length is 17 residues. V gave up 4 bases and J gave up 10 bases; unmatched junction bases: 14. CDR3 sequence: CASSWVTGLAGFGEQFF. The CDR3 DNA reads TGTGCCAGCAGCTGGGTGACTGGACTAGCGGGATTTGGGGAGCAGTTCTTC.

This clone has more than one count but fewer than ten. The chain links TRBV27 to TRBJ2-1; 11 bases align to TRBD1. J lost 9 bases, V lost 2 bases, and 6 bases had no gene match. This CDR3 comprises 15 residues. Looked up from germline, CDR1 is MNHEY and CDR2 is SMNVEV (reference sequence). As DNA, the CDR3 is TGTGCCAGCAGTTTAACGGGACAGGGGGGCAGTGAGCAGTTCTTC. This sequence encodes CASSLTGQGGSEQFF.

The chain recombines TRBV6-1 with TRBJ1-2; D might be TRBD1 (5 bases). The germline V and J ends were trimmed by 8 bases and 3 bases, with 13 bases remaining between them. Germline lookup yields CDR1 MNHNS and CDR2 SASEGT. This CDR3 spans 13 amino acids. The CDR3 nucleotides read TGTGCCAGCTTGCCAGGGAATGACTATGGCTACACCTTC. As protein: CASLPGNDYGYTF.

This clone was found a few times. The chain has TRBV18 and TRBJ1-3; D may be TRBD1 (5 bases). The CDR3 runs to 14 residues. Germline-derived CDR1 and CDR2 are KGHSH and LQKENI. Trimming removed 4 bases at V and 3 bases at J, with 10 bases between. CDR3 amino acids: CASSLGTDGNTIYF. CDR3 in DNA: TGTGCCAGCTCACTCGGGACGGATGGAAACACCATATATTTT.

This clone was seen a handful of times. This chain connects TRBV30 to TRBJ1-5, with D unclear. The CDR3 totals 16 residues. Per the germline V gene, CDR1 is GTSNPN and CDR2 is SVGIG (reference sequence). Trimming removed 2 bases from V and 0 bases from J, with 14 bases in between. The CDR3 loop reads CAWSNPRADSNQPQHF. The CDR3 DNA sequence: TGTGCCTGGAGTAATCCCCGGGCTGATAGCAATCAGCCCCAGCATTTT.

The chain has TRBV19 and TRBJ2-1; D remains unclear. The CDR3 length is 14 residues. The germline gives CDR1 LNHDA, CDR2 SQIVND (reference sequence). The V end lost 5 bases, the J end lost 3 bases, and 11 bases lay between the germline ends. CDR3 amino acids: CASSLTGVYNEQFF. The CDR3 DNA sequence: TGTGCCAGTAGTCTGACTGGGGTCTACAATGAGCAGTTCTTC.

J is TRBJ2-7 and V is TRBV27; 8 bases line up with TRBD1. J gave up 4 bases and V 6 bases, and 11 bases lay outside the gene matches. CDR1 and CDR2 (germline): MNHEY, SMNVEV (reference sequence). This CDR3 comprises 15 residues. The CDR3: CASRDRTGNRYEQYF. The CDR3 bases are TGTGCCAGCAGGGATAGGACAGGGAATCGGTACGAGCAGTACTTC.

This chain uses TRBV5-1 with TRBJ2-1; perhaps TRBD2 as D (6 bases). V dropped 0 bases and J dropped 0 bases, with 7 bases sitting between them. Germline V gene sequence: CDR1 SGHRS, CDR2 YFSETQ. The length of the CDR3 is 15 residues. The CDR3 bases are TGCGCCAGCAGCTTGGGCGGGATCTCCTACAATGAGCAGTTCTTC. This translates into CASSLGGISYNEQFF.

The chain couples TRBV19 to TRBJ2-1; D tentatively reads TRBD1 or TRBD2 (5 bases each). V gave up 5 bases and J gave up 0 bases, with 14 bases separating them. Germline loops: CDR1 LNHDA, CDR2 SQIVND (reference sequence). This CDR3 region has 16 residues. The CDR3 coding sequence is TGTGCCAGTAGTTCGGGACCCAGGAGCTCCTACAATGAGCAGTTCTTC. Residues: CASSSGPRSSYNEQFF. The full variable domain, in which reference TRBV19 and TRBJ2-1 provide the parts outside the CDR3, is DGGITQSPKYLFRKEGQNVTLSCEQNLNHDAMYWYRQDPGQGLRLIYYSQIVNDFQKGDIAEGYSVSREKKESFPLTVTSAQKNPTAFYLCASSSGPRSSYNEQFFGPGTRLTVL.

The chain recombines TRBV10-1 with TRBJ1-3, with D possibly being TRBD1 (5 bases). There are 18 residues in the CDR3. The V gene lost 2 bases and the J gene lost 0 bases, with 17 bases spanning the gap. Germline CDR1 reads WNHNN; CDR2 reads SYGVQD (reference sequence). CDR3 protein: CASSERDGRAGSGNTIYF. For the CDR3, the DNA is TGCGCCAGCAGTGAGAGGGACGGCCGGGCGGGCTCTGGAAACACCATATATTTT.

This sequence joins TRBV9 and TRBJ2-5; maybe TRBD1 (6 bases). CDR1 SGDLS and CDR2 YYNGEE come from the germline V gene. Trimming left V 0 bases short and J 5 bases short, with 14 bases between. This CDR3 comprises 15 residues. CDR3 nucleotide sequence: TGTGCCAGCAGCGTAGACGGCAGGGGATGGGAGACCCAGTACTTC. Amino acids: CASSVDGRGWETQYF.

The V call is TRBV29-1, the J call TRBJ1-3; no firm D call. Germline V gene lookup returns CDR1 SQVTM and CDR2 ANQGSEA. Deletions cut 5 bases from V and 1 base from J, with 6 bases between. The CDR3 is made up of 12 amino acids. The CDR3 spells CSVTDSGNTIYF. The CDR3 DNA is TGCAGCGTTACGGATTCTGGAAACACCATATATTTT.

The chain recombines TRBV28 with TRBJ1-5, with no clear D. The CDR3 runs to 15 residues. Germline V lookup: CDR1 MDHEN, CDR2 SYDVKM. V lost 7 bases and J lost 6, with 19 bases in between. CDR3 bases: TGTGCCAGCATCCCCCTGGGTGGAGGAGGTCAGCCCCAGCATTTT. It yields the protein CASIPLGGGGQPQHF.